These 17 T cell receptor beta chains originate from one sample sequenced in a study of blood T cell repertoires in COVID-19. The repertoire was sequenced with immunoSEQ multiplex PCR; TCRdb's copy has only in-frame clones and lacks some. Of about 110,000 clones in the sample, 85% to 90% were seen once. The sample taken for sequencing was peripheral blood. All receptors come from a woman aged 60-75 years with COVID-19, enrolled during active disease.

A remark on this clone: This sample includes further DNA sequences coding for the same CDR3. J is TRBJ1-6 and V is TRBV19; 8 bases are a match to TRBD1. V was clipped by 1 base and J by 4 bases; unmatched bases: 0. Germline CDR1 LNHDA, CDR2 SQIVND (reference sequence). CDR3 size: 15 residues. The CDR3 coding sequence is TGTGCCAGTAGTATAGGACAGGGGTATAATTCACCCCTCCACTTT. Translated: CASSIGQGYNSPLHF.

This clone appeared once. The chain employs TRBV6-6 and TRBJ1-2; TRBD1 aligns across 8 bases. CDR1 and CDR2 (germline): MNHNY, SVGAGI (reference sequence). The CDR3 contains 14 residues. Trimming took 4 bases from V and 5 from J; bases not matched to a gene: 6. DNA of the CDR3: TGTGCCAGCAGTTCCATAGGGACAGGTTATGGCTACACCTTC. Its protein product is CASSSIGTGYGYTF.

The CDR3 loop is CASSLLGLAGEEQYF. CDR3 in DNA: TGTGCCAGCAGCCTCCTGGGACTAGCGGGGGAGGAGCAGTACTTC. The chain couples TRBV7-3 to TRBJ2-7; 14 nucleotides line up with TRBD2. V lost 5 bases to trimming and J lost 7 bases; unmatched junction nucleotides: 7. Germline values: CDR1 SGHTA, CDR2 FQGTGA. The CDR3 extends over 15 amino acids.

The chain employs TRBV2 and TRBJ2-7; 13 bases match TRBD2. The CDR3 covers 17 residues. Germline V gives CDR1 SNHLY, CDR2 FYNNEI. With V trimmed by 2 bases and J by 4 bases, 8 bases remained unmatched. For the CDR3, the DNA is TGTGCCAGCAGTGAACCCCGCGGACTAGCGGGGGATTACGAGCAGTACTTC. This encodes CASSEPRGLAGDYEQYF.

V is TRBV5-5 and J is TRBJ1-1; 8 nucleotides align to TRBD1. CDR1 and CDR2 from the germline V gene are SGHKS and YYEKEE (reference sequence). The CDR3 has 16 amino acids. The V gene end was trimmed by 2 bases and the J gene end by 0 bases; junction bases not matched to a gene: 6. CDR3 loop: CASSFYRGGMNTEAFF. The CDR3 coding sequence is TGTGCCAGCAGCTTTTACAGGGGGGGCATGAACACTGAAGCTTTCTTT.

This clone occurred a few times. The CDR3 sequence is CASSRGQPYEQYF. CDR3 nucleotides: TGTGCCAGCAGCCGAGGACAGCCCTACGAGCAGTACTTC. The chain uses TRBV3-1 (or the pseudogene TRBV3-2) and TRBJ2-7; a weak D match, TRBD1 (6 bases). Germline assignment: CDR1 LGHDT and CDR2 YNNKEL (reference sequence). The CDR3 has 13 residues. Between the trimmed V and J ends, which lost 4 bases and 2 bases, there was a span of 9 bases.

V usage is TRBV4-2 and J usage is TRBJ1-4; 10 nucleotides match TRBD1. Germline assignment: CDR1 LGHNA and CDR2 YNFKEQ. The CDR3 is 15 amino acids. V gave up 2 bases and J gave up 7 bases; unmatched junction bases: 4. The CDR3 loop is CASSQRQGAGEKLFF. The DNA of the CDR3 is TGTGCCAGCAGCCAAAGACAGGGGGCCGGTGAAAAACTGTTTTTT.

The V call is TRBV5-1, the J call TRBJ2-5; D may be TRBD1 (7 bases). CDR1 is SGHRS and CDR2 is YFSETQ in the germline V gene. The CDR3 is 18 residues long. The V end was cut by 4 bases, the J end by 3 bases, with 25 bases between. For the CDR3, the DNA is TGCGCCAGCAGCGCCTTTCGGGGGTCCGGGACAGTCGAAGAGACCCAGTACTTC. This codes for CASSAFRGSGTVEETQYF.

This chain links TRBV24-1 with TRBJ1-1; 10 nucleotides align to TRBD1. CDR1 and CDR2 from the germline V gene are KGHDR and SFDVKD. This CDR3 spans 17 amino acids. V lost 6 bases, J lost 0 bases, and 9 bases stayed unmatched. The CDR3 region has the DNA TGTGCCACCAGTCCCACGACAGGGGGCTTCATGAACACTGAAGCTTTCTTT. Translated: CATSPTTGGFMNTEAFF.

The chain has TRBV11-2 and TRBJ2-3, with TRBD2 identical over 7 bases. From germline, CDR1 is SGHAT and CDR2 FQNNGV. The trim removed 3 bases at V and 4 bases at J, leaving 7 bases unmatched. The CDR3 extends over 15 amino acids. The CDR3 sequence: CASSFERGGSDTQYF. DNA of the CDR3: TGTGCCAGCAGCTTTGAGCGGGGAGGGTCAGATACGCAGTATTTT.

The chain employs TRBV2 and TRBJ2-7; 7 bases map to TRBD2. The CDR3 sequence is 12 residues long. With V trimmed by 11 bases and J by 4 bases, 8 bases remained unmatched. The V gene's germline CDR1 is SNHLY and CDR2 FYNNEI. This CDR3 is CAEGGVRYEQYF. In DNA, the CDR3 is TGTGCCGAGGGAGGGGTACGGTACGAGCAGTACTTC.

This chain connects TRBV2 to TRBJ2-5, with D perhaps matching TRBD2 (6 bases). Trimming pared 4 bases from V and 3 bases from J, leaving 9 bases between. The germline V gene encodes CDR1 SNHLY and CDR2 FYNNEI. The CDR3 spans 13 residues. The CDR3 loop is CASSVRGEETQYF. The CDR3 DNA is TGTGCCAGCAGTGTGCGGGGCGAAGAGACCCAGTACTTC.

This CDR3 is CASSLGLEGVGGQYF. In DNA, the CDR3 is TGTGCCAGCAGCTTAGGTCTAGAGGGGGTTGGTGGGCAGTACTTC. The chain links TRBV5-4 to TRBJ2-7; a possible D gene is TRBD1 (6 bases). This CDR3 is built from 15 residues. Germline CDR1 is SGHNT and CDR2 is YYREEE (reference sequence). V was pared by 2 bases and J by 9 bases, with 21 bases between.

This clone was seen once. The J gene is TRBJ2-1, the V gene TRBV6-5; possible D gene TRBD2, 6 bases. The V gene lost 11 bases and the J gene lost 7 bases, with 18 bases spanning the gap. The V gene's germline CDR1 is MNHEY and CDR2 SVGAGI. This CDR3 has 13 amino acids. The CDR3 DNA follows: TGTGCCGGGGCCAAGACCCGGGGGAATGAGCAGTTCTTC. This encodes CAGAKTRGNEQFF.

CDR3 sequence reads: CASSPTGTLNYGYTF. The CDR3 DNA reads TGTGCCAGCAGCCCGACCGGGACACTTAACTATGGCTACACCTTC. This chain connects TRBV7-3 to TRBJ1-2; tentative D call: TRBD1 (6 bases). Trimming took 5 bases from V and 1 from J, leaving 14 bases between them. Germline CDR1 is SGHTA and CDR2 is FQGTGA. The CDR3 extends over 15 amino acids.

This chain joins TRBV19 and TRBJ2-2, with TRBD1 matching over 8 bases. V dropped 5 bases and J dropped 6; count of bases not matched to a gene: 2. Germline CDR1 reads LNHDA; CDR2 reads SQIVND (reference sequence). The CDR3 runs to 13 residues. In DNA, the CDR3 is TGTGCCAGTAGTTACAGGGGGTCCGGGGAGCTGTTTTTT. Its translation is CASSYRGSGELFF.

The chain has TRBV7-3 and TRBJ1-4; the D is unclear. The CDR3 extends over 15 amino acids. From germline, CDR1 is SGHTA and CDR2 FQGTGA. V was clipped by 2 bases and J by 1 base, with 8 bases between them. The CDR3 here is CASSLVPGTNEKLFF. The CDR3 region has the DNA TGTGCCAGCAGCTTAGTTCCCGGAACTAATGAAAAACTGTTTTTT.